These T cell receptor beta chains were read from a single sample in a study of identical twins. One entry per CDR3 protein, called by TCRdb with MiXCR from the 5' RACE reads. The sample comprises 1.5 million or so distinct CDR3 sequences, roughly 35% of which are singletons, and around 0.3% rests with the top ten. Sequenced material: cord blood. These receptors came from a newborn girl in good health. The CDR3 runs from the conserved cysteine through the conserved F or W. A D gene is named only where the DNA matches it firmly. Some rows have no size entry. The others give once, few or many, or a class for an expanded clone.

D gene: TRBD1
J gene: TRBJ2-5
V gene: TRBV7-6
clone size: NA
CDR3 DNA: TGTGCCAGCAGCTTGAATGCAGGGGGCAATGAGCAGTACTTC
CDR3 protein: CASSLNAGGNEQYF

D gene: NA
J gene: TRBJ1-2
V gene: TRBV20-1
clone size: NA
CDR3 DNA: TGCAGTGCTAGGGACAATAACTATTGCTACACCTTC
CDR3 protein: CSARDNNYCYTF

D gene: NA
J gene: TRBJ2-3
V gene: TRBV11-1
clone size: few
CDR3 DNA: TGTGCCAGCAGCTCGCGACTAGGTGTTGATACGCAGTATTTT
CDR3 protein: CASSSRLGVDTQYF

D gene: NA
J gene: TRBJ1-4
V gene: TRBV11-2
clone size: NA
CDR3 DNA: TGTGCCAGCAGCTTATCGGGTGGGCAGTTTGGTGAAAAACTGTTTTTT
CDR3 protein: CASSLSGGQFGEKLFF

D gene: NA
J gene: TRBJ2-3
V gene: TRBV19
clone size: NA
CDR3 DNA: TGTGCCAGTAGTATTCAGGGTTTTGACGCAGATACGCAGTATTTT
CDR3 protein: CASSIQGFDADTQYF

D gene: NA
J gene: TRBJ2-1
V gene: TRBV5-1
clone size: NA
CDR3 DNA: TGCGCCAGCAGCCGGACTGGACGAGGGAGGTTCTTC
CDR3 protein: CASSRTGRGRFF

D gene: TRBD1
J gene: TRBJ2-1
V gene: TRBV5-1
clone size: NA
CDR3 DNA: TGCGCCGGCAGCGCGACAGGGGGCGTTGGTAGGTTCTTC
CDR3 protein: CAGSATGGVGRFF

D gene: NA
J gene: TRBJ2-7
V gene: TRBV7-8
clone size: NA
CDR3 DNA: TGTGCCAGCAGCTTAGAAGGGGGGGGAGGCGAGCAGTACTTC
CDR3 protein: CASSLEGGGGEQYF

D gene: NA
J gene: TRBJ2-4
V gene: TRBV19
clone size: NA
CDR3 DNA: TGTGCCAGTAAGGGAGGGACAGATCTAGCCAAAAACATTCAGTACTTC
CDR3 protein: CASKGGTDLAKNIQYF

D gene: NA
J gene: TRBJ2-3
V gene: TRBV20-1
clone size: NA
CDR3 DNA: TGCAGTGCTCCCTCAGGGGGGTTAGGGAAAGATACGCAGTATTTT
CDR3 protein: CSAPSGGLGKDTQYF

D gene: TRBD2
J gene: TRBJ2-1
V gene: TRBV6-5
clone size: many
CDR3 DNA: TGTGCCAGCAGAGAGAGCGGGAGTGCCAACAATGAGCAGTTCTTC
CDR3 protein: CASRESGSANNEQFF

D gene: TRBD1
J gene: TRBJ2-4
V gene: TRBV20-1
clone size: NA
CDR3 DNA: TGCAGTGCAGGACGGACAGGTCCCAACATTCAGTACTTC
CDR3 protein: CSAGRTGPNIQYF

D gene: NA
J gene: TRBJ2-7
V gene: TRBV6-1
clone size: once
CDR3 DNA: TGTGCCAGCAAAGAGGGCTTTCCTCCCTACGAGCAGTACTTC
CDR3 protein: CASKEGFPPYEQYF

D gene: NA
J gene: TRBJ1-6
V gene: TRBV20-1
clone size: NA
CDR3 DNA: TGCAGTGCTAGAGTGGCTCAGATCTACTATAATTCACCCCTCCACTTT
CDR3 protein: CSARVAQIYYNSPLHF

D gene: NA
J gene: TRBJ2-6
V gene: TRBV12-3/TRBV12-4
clone size: few
CDR3 DNA: TGTGCCAGCAGTTTGTGGCTAGCCCGCTCTGGGGCCAACGTCCTGACTTTC
CDR3 protein: CASSLWLARSGANVLTF

D gene: NA
J gene: TRBJ1-2
V gene: TRBV4-1
clone size: few
CDR3 DNA: TGCGCCAGCAGCCAAGTCCACGGGAATAACTATGGCTACACCTTC
CDR3 protein: CASSQVHGNNYGYTF

D gene: TRBD2
J gene: TRBJ2-1
V gene: TRBV6-1
clone size: few
CDR3 DNA: TGTGCCAGCAGAGGCGGGAGGCATACCTACAATGAGCAGTTCTTC
CDR3 protein: CASRGGRHTYNEQFF

D gene: NA
J gene: TRBJ1-4
V gene: TRBV20-1
clone size: NA
CDR3 DNA: TGCAGTGCTGCCAAACCAGAGGGGGAAAAACTGTTTTTT
CDR3 protein: CSAAKPEGEKLFF

D gene: NA
J gene: TRBJ1-5
V gene: TRBV7-9
clone size: few
CDR3 DNA: TGTGCCAGCAGAGGGGAGATCAATCAGCCCCAGCATTTT
CDR3 protein: CASRGEINQPQHF

D gene: NA
J gene: TRBJ2-3
V gene: TRBV7-9
clone size: few
CDR3 DNA: TGTGCCAGCAGCCGATTCGGACTGCCCGCAGATACGCAGTATTTT
CDR3 protein: CASSRFGLPADTQYF

D gene: NA
J gene: TRBJ2-3
V gene: TRBV12-3/TRBV12-4
clone size: many
CDR3 DNA: TGTGCCAGCAGTTTTGGTTGGGATACGCAGTATTTT
CDR3 protein: CASSFGWDTQYF

D gene: TRBD2
J gene: TRBJ2-1
V gene: TRBV20-1
clone size: many
CDR3 DNA: TGCAGTGCAAGGCCCGGGACTAGCGGATTATACAATGAGCAGTTCTTC
CDR3 protein: CSARPGTSGLYNEQFF

D gene: NA
J gene: TRBJ2-1
V gene: TRBV20-1
clone size: few
CDR3 DNA: TGCAGTGCTAGTGAGGGGGGGCCCTACAATGAGCAGTTCTTC
CDR3 protein: CSASEGGPYNEQFF

D gene: NA
J gene: TRBJ2-1
V gene: TRBV11-1
clone size: NA
CDR3 DNA: TGTGCCAGCAGCTTAGCAGGGGGGGCGGGGAAGTATGAGCAGTTCTTC
CDR3 protein: CASSLAGGAGKYEQFF

D gene: NA
J gene: TRBJ2-3
V gene: TRBV24-1
clone size: few
CDR3 DNA: TGTGCCACCAGTGACTATCGGACCGCAGGGCAGTATTTT
CDR3 protein: CATSDYRTAGQYF

D gene: NA
J gene: TRBJ1-2
V gene: TRBV27
clone size: NA
CDR3 DNA: TGTGCCAGCAGTTTAGTCCAGGGGTCGGATGGCTACACCTTC
CDR3 protein: CASSLVQGSDGYTF

D gene: NA
J gene: TRBJ1-2
V gene: TRBV19
clone size: NA
CDR3 DNA: TGTGCCAGTAGTATGCGGGACTGGGATGGCCACACCTTC
CDR3 protein: CASSMRDWDGHTF

D gene: TRBD1
J gene: TRBJ2-5
V gene: TRBV27
clone size: NA
CDR3 DNA: TGTGCCAGCAGTTTGACAGGGAATGAAGAGACCCAGTACTTC
CDR3 protein: CASSLTGNEETQYF

D gene: NA
J gene: TRBJ2-1
V gene: TRBV5-6
clone size: NA
CDR3 DNA: TGTGCCAGCAGCTGGGGCTCCTCGGGGTACAATGAGCAGTTCTTC
CDR3 protein: CASSWGSSGYNEQFF

D gene: NA
J gene: TRBJ1-1
V gene: TRBV5-1
clone size: few
CDR3 DNA: TGCGCCAGCAACAAATTGCGCCGACAGAACACTGAAGCTTTCTTT
CDR3 protein: CASNKLRRQNTEAFF

D gene: NA
J gene: TRBJ2-1
V gene: TRBV5-1
clone size: NA
CDR3 DNA: TGCGCCAGCAGCTTGGGGGTGCGGAGCGGGTACAATGAGCAGTTCTTC
CDR3 protein: CASSLGVRSGYNEQFF

D gene: NA
J gene: TRBJ2-1
V gene: TRBV20-1
clone size: NA
CDR3 DNA: TGCAGTGCTAGGGCGCCTTCCTACAATGAGCAGTTCTTC
CDR3 protein: CSARAPSYNEQFF

D gene: NA
J gene: TRBJ2-7
V gene: TRBV3-1
clone size: few
CDR3 DNA: TGTGCCAGCAGCCAGTGGGACTTTTCCTACGAGCAGTACTTC
CDR3 protein: CASSQWDFSYEQYF

D gene: NA
J gene: TRBJ2-5
V gene: TRBV20-1
clone size: once
CDR3 DNA: TGCAGTGCTAGACGTCCCCCAGAGACCCAGTACTTC
CDR3 protein: CSARRPPETQYF

D gene: NA
J gene: TRBJ1-1
V gene: TRBV7-9
clone size: NA
CDR3 DNA: TGTGCCAGCAGCGCGACAAGGGGGGGGGACACTGAAGCTTTCTTT
CDR3 protein: CASSATRGGDTEAFF

D gene: TRBD2
J gene: TRBJ2-1
V gene: TRBV6-1
clone size: few
CDR3 DNA: TGTGCCAGCAGTGAAGGGACTAGCGGGTTCTACAATGAGCAGTTCTTC
CDR3 protein: CASSEGTSGFYNEQFF

D gene: NA
J gene: TRBJ2-1
V gene: TRBV11-2
clone size: NA
CDR3 DNA: TGTGCCAGCAGCAGAGGGGACGGCCGAAGGGTAACCCAGTTCTTC
CDR3 protein: CASSRGDGRRVTQFF

D gene: TRBD2
J gene: TRBJ2-7
V gene: TRBV12-3/TRBV12-4
clone size: few
CDR3 DNA: TGTGCCAGCACTATAGCGGGGGGTTTCGAGCAGTACTTC
CDR3 protein: CASTIAGGFEQYF

D gene: NA
J gene: TRBJ2-1
V gene: TRBV4-2
clone size: few
CDR3 DNA: TGTGCCAGCAGCCAAGATCTGAGGGGCTACAGCTCCTACAATGAGCAGTTCTTC
CDR3 protein: CASSQDLRGYSSYNEQFF

D gene: TRBD1
J gene: TRBJ1-5
V gene: TRBV24-1
clone size: few
CDR3 DNA: TGTGCCACCAGTGATGAACCTGGACAGGCATATCAACCCCAGCATTTT
CDR3 protein: CATSDEPGQAYQPQHF

D gene: NA
J gene: TRBJ2-1
V gene: TRBV21-1
clone size: NA
CDR3 DNA: TGTGCCAGCAGCAAAGGTCCGGCAAACAATGAGCAGTTCTTC
CDR3 protein: CASSKGPANNEQFF

D gene: NA
J gene: TRBJ2-1
V gene: TRBV24-1
clone size: few
CDR3 DNA: TGTGCCACCAGTGATCCGGTAGGAGGGTCCTACAATGAGCAGTTCTTC
CDR3 protein: CATSDPVGGSYNEQFF

D gene: TRBD2
J gene: TRBJ2-5
V gene: TRBV29-1
clone size: few
CDR3 DNA: TGCAGCGTCTTCAGGGAGGGGACCCAGTACTTC
CDR3 protein: CSVFREGTQYF